The next 32 T cell receptor beta chains were all read from a single sample in a study of T cell changes during pregnancy in multiple sclerosis. Produced via immunoSEQ multiplex PCR; TCRdb's table is partial and in-frame only. The sample has about 49,000 clones, 90% seen once. The input for sequencing was peripheral blood, taken after pregnancy. These receptors were obtained from a female donor in good health, enrolled as a control in a pregnancy study.

The chain uses TRBV27 and TRBJ2-1; D is unresolved. The V gene lost 2 bases and the J gene lost 5 bases, with 7 bases spanning the gap. The CDR3 consists of 13 residues. Germline values: CDR1 MNHEY, CDR2 SMNVEV (reference sequence). CDR3 nucleotide sequence: TGTGCCAGCAGTTTAGCGGATCACAATGAGCAGTTCTTC. Its translation: CASSLADHNEQFF.

The V and J genes are TRBV28 and TRBJ2-7; 7 bases are shared with TRBD2. This CDR3 is 14 amino acids long. V lost 7 bases and J lost 2; bases outside the gene matches: 8. Germline CDR1 MDHEN, CDR2 SYDVKM. The chain's CDR3 is CASNYFRGAYEQYF. The DNA for the CDR3 is TGTGCCAGCAATTACTTTCGGGGGGCCTACGAGCAGTACTTC.

The chain is built from TRBV5-1 and TRBJ1-2; D is ambiguous. Trimming shortened V by 0 bases and J by 6 bases, and 12 bases separated the two germline ends. The germline V gene encodes CDR1 SGHRS and CDR2 YFSETQ. The CDR3 sequence is 14 residues long. In nucleotides, the CDR3 is TGCGCCAGCAGCTTGGACGGAGGATTGCATGGCTACACCTTC. This encodes CASSLDGGLHGYTF.

This clone was detected once. The chain combines TRBV27 with TRBJ2-3; no clear D. The V gene's germline CDR1 is MNHEY and CDR2 SMNVEV (reference sequence). The germline V and J ends were trimmed by 5 bases and 6 bases, with 9 bases remaining between them. The CDR3 contains 12 residues. In DNA form, the CDR3 reads TGTGCCAGCAGTGATTGGGCGGATACGCAGTATTTT. This sequence encodes CASSDWADTQYF.

This sequence joins TRBV5-6 and TRBJ2-7; 8 bases map to TRBD1. Germline V gene data show CDR1 as SGHDT and CDR2 as YYEEEE. With 5 bases clipped from V and 5 bases from J, the junction kept 9 bases outside the gene matches. This CDR3 comprises 14 residues. The CDR3 spells CASSFGQGGHEQYF. The CDR3 bases are TGTGCCAGCAGTTTCGGACAGGGCGGACACGAGCAGTACTTC.

This clone was picked up one time. CDR3 loop: CASSARGRGYGYTF. DNA of the CDR3: TGTGCCAGCAGCGCGAGAGGACGGGGCTATGGCTACACCTTC. The J gene is TRBJ1-2, the V gene TRBV5-8, with unresolved D. Germline lookup yields CDR1 SGHTS and CDR2 YDEGEE. V lost 4 bases to trimming and J lost 4 bases, with 14 bases between them. The CDR3 sequence is 14 residues long.

This chain joins TRBV6-1 and TRBJ2-7, with a possible D match to TRBD2 (6 bases). The V end was cut by 4 bases, the J end by 6 bases, with 13 bases between. This CDR3 is built from 13 residues. Germline CDR1 MNHNS, CDR2 SASEGT. The CDR3 sequence: CASSGGGQIEQYF. DNA of the CDR3: TGTGCCAGCAGTGGAGGAGGGCAGATCGAGCAGTACTTC.

The chain recombines TRBV5-6 with TRBJ2-2; the D is unclear. The V end was cut by 4 bases, the J end by 1 base, with 5 bases between. In germline, CDR1 is SGHDT, CDR2 YYEEEE. The CDR3 runs to 13 residues. DNA for the CDR3: TGTGCCAGCAGCCCGGGGAACACCGGGGAGCTGTTTTTT. This translates into CASSPGNTGELFF.

The genes are TRBV7-3 and TRBJ2-1; weak D call: TRBD1 (5 bases). There are 13 residues in the CDR3. The germline V gene encodes CDR1 SGHTA and CDR2 FQGTGA. Trimming shortened V by 8 bases and J by 4 bases, and 12 bases separated the two germline ends. The CDR3 DNA follows: TGTGCCAGCGGGGCCCAAGGGTACAATGAGCAGTTCTTC. It yields the protein CASGAQGYNEQFF.

This chain connects TRBV9 to TRBJ2-5, with 13 bases that match TRBD2. The CDR3 has 16 residues. Trimming cost V 3 bases and J 5 bases; bases outside gene matches: 7. The germline V gene has CDR1 SGDLS and CDR2 YYNGEE. The CDR3 here is CASSARTSGSRETQYF. In DNA form, the CDR3 reads TGTGCCAGCAGCGCCCGGACTAGCGGGAGCCGGGAGACCCAGTACTTC.

Worth noting for this clone: The junction departs from germline at one end; a sequencing error may be responsible. This chain joins TRBV6-1 and TRBJ2-2; tentative D call: TRBD2 (7 bases). The CDR3 runs to 15 residues. Germline V CDR1 and CDR2: MNHNS, SASEGT. The CDR3 reads CASREGGVFSGELFF. The CDR3 bases are TGTGCCAGCAGGGAAGGGGGGGTTTTTTCCGGGGAGCTGTTTTTT.

This chain links TRBV2 with TRBJ2-4, with 7 bases identical to TRBD1. V trimming: 5 bases; J trimming: 8 bases; junction bases outside the gene matches: 12. This CDR3 contains 15 residues. Germline V CDR1 and CDR2: SNHLY, FYNNEI. In nucleotides, the CDR3 is TGTGCCAGCAGTAGGGACAGAGCACTTCAGGACATTCAGTACTTC. Its translation is CASSRDRALQDIQYF.

The chain carries TRBV19 and TRBJ1-2; 10 bases line up with TRBD1. The CDR3 spans 14 residues. CDR1 and CDR2 from the germline V gene are LNHDA and SQIVND (reference sequence). Trimming took 5 bases from V and 4 from J; bases not matched to a gene: 4. CDR3 sequence reads: CASSPGQGSYGYTF. The DNA for the CDR3 is TGTGCCAGTAGTCCGGGACAGGGGTCCTATGGCTACACCTTC.

This clone was counted only a few times. The chain carries TRBV5-4 and TRBJ2-7; 10 bases align to TRBD1. The CDR3 spans 14 residues. Unmatched junction bases numbered 4, after V lost 2 bases and J lost 5 bases. From germline, CDR1 is SGHNT and CDR2 YYREEE (reference sequence). In nucleotides, the CDR3 is TGTGCCAGCAGCTTCCGGGACAGGGGCCACGAGCAGTACTTC. It specifies CASSFRDRGHEQYF.

This sequence joins TRBV5-1 and TRBJ2-7, with TRBD2 identical over 7 bases. The junction had 8 bases not matched to a gene; V was cut back by 3 bases and J by 2 bases. The CDR3 has 15 amino acids. CDR1 and CDR2 (germline): SGHRS, YFSETQ. The CDR3 loop reads CASSSRSSGAYEQYF. The DNA for the CDR3 is TGCGCCAGCAGCTCCAGGTCTAGCGGAGCCTACGAGCAGTACTTC.

This chain connects TRBV5-4 to TRBJ2-7; D perhaps matches TRBD2 (6 bases). With 1 base removed from V and 2 bases from J, the gap between germline ends came to 13 bases. The germline CDR1 and CDR2 sequences are SGHNT and YYREEE (reference sequence). The CDR3 has 15 amino acids. The CDR3 DNA reads as TGTGCCAGCAGCTTGCAAGGGGAGGCCCCCTACGAGCAGTACTTC. It specifies CASSLQGEAPYEQYF.

This clone was found once. The rearrangement links TRBV5-5 to TRBJ2-7; the match to TRBD1 covers 9 bases. Per the germline V gene, CDR1 is SGHKS and CDR2 is YYEKEE (reference sequence). V lost 3 bases to trimming and J lost 5 bases; unmatched junction nucleotides: 6. This CDR3 region has 14 residues. The CDR3 DNA follows: TGTGCCAGCAGCTCTGACAGGGGGTTCGACGAGCAGTACTTC. This encodes CASSSDRGFDEQYF.

V and J are TRBV9 and TRBJ2-5; 8 bases agree with TRBD2. This CDR3 has 15 residues. Per the germline V gene, CDR1 is SGDLS and CDR2 is YYNGEE. Trimming removed 2 bases from V and 4 bases from J; junction bases left unmatched: 7. CDR3 in DNA: TGTGCCAGCAGCGTCGAGGCGGGGGGCTTAGAGACCCAGTACTTC. As protein: CASSVEAGGLETQYF.

CDR3 amino acids: CASSLTSGSKDTQYF. The CDR3 region has the DNA TGTGCCAGCAGCTTAACTAGCGGGAGTAAAGATACGCAGTATTTT. The chain carries TRBV7-3 and TRBJ2-3; 9 bases match TRBD2. This CDR3 contains 15 residues. CDR1 is SGHTA, CDR2 FQGTGA, per germline. Trimming cost V 0 bases and J 5 bases; bases outside gene matches: 3.

The genes are TRBV18 and TRBJ1-2; D may be TRBD1 (6 bases). Trimming removed 2 bases at V and 6 bases at J, with 10 bases between. Per the germline V gene, CDR1 is KGHSH and CDR2 is LQKENI. The CDR3 has 13 residues. CDR3 bases: TGTGCCAGCTCACCAGTACAGGGTCATGGCTACACCTTC. Protein: CASSPVQGHGYTF.

The rearrangement links TRBV6-4 to TRBJ2-1, with TRBD1 matching over 10 bases. V dropped 4 bases and J dropped 7; count of bases not matched to a gene: 4. This CDR3 has 14 residues. Germline loops: CDR1 MRHNA, CDR2 SNTAGT. The CDR3 loop is CASSGGTGENEQFF. DNA of the CDR3: TGTGCCAGCAGTGGCGGGACAGGGGAAAATGAGCAGTTCTTC.

The chain joins TRBV6-5 to TRBJ2-7; 8 bases align to TRBD1. V was pared by 6 bases and J by 7 bases, with 5 bases of the junction left unmatched. CDR3 length equals 12 residues. Germline CDR1 and CDR2: MNHEY and SVGAGI. CDR3 nucleotides: TGTGCCAGCAGCCGGACAGGGAAAGAGCAGTACTTC. This encodes CASSRTGKEQYF.

J is TRBJ2-7 and V is TRBV6-1; possible D gene TRBD1, 6 bases. Germline lookup yields CDR1 MNHNS and CDR2 SASEGT. The CDR3 consists of 15 residues. V was shortened by 4 bases and J by 2 bases, with 15 bases between the two germline ends. The CDR3 sequence is CASSVGGGKTYEQYF. The CDR3 DNA sequence: TGTGCCAGCAGTGTAGGGGGTGGGAAGACCTACGAGCAGTACTTC.

The gene calls are TRBV5-4 and TRBJ1-1; D call uncertain. Germline-derived CDR1 and CDR2 are SGHNT and YYREEE (reference sequence). The CDR3 is 13 amino acids. V shed 6 bases and J shed 2 bases, with 11 bases lying between them. In nucleotides, the CDR3 is TGTGCCAGCAACCCGAGAGAAAACACTGAAGCTTTCTTT. This gives the protein CASNPRENTEAFF.

The chain joins TRBV10-2 to TRBJ1-5; 12 bases fit TRBD1. V trimming: 4 bases; J trimming: 7 bases; junction bases outside the gene matches: 11. Germline V CDR1 and CDR2: WSHSY, SAAADI. CDR3 length equals 17 residues. The chain's CDR3 is CASSAPSGTGGRQPQHF. CDR3 sequence (DNA): TGCGCCAGCAGTGCCCCGTCGGGGACAGGGGGCCGGCAGCCCCAGCATTTT.

J is TRBJ1-6 and V is TRBV18; the D is unclear. The CDR3 length is 15 residues. Germline V gives CDR1 KGHSH, CDR2 LQKENI. Trimming removed 2 bases at V and 0 bases at J, with 5 bases between. DNA for the CDR3: TGTGCCAGCTCACCAGCCAGCTCCTATAATTCACCCCTCCACTTT. It specifies CASSPASSYNSPLHF.

In its sample, this clone was seen once. The rearrangement uses TRBV7-2 and TRBJ2-1; perhaps TRBD2 as D (7 bases). The CDR3 totals 14 residues. Germline V gene sequence: CDR1 SGHTA, CDR2 FQGNSA. Trimming pared 0 bases from V and 9 bases from J, leaving 12 bases between. The CDR3 bases are TGTGCCAGCAGCTTAGCGAGGGGGGGCATTGAGCAGTTCTTC. This codes for CASSLARGGIEQFF. Full variable domain (rest looked up from reference TRBV7-2 and TRBJ2-1): GAGVSQSPSNKVTEKGKDVELRCDPISGHTALYWYRQSLGQGLEFLIYFQGNSAPDKSGLPSDRFSAERTGGSVSTLTIQRTQQEDSAVYLCASSLARGGIEQFFGPGTRLTVL.

The chain recombines TRBV7-3 with TRBJ2-3, with 10 bases identical to TRBD2. This CDR3 has 16 amino acids. V lost 1 base to trimming and J lost 2 bases; unmatched junction nucleotides: 3. The germline V gene has CDR1 SGHTA and CDR2 FQGTGA. The CDR3 DNA sequence: TGTGCCAGCAGCTTAAGGCTAGCGGGGGACACAGATACGCAGTATTTT. Encoded protein: CASSLRLAGDTDTQYF.

The genes are TRBV6-1 and TRBJ1-6; TRBD1 matches at 10 bases. This CDR3 spans 15 amino acids. Trimming took 3 bases from V and 8 from J; bases not matched to a gene: 4. CDR1 is MNHNS and CDR2 is SASEGT in the germline V gene. The CDR3 DNA reads TGTGCCAGCAGTGACCCGGGACAGGGGTATTCACCCCTCCACTTT. Protein: CASSDPGQGYSPLHF.

In its sample, this clone was seen once. The CDR3 protein is CASSWQGHGLDYEQYF. CDR3 nucleotides: TGTGCCAGCAGCTGGCAAGGACACGGCCTGGATTACGAGCAGTACTTC. This chain uses TRBV5-5 with TRBJ2-7, with a weak D call TRBD1 (5 bases). The CDR3 loop spans 16 amino acids. Germline V gives CDR1 SGHKS, CDR2 YYEKEE (reference sequence). V was pared by 3 bases and J by 4 bases, with 20 bases between.

V is TRBV7-3 and J is TRBJ2-2; 13 bases are a match to TRBD2. CDR1 is SGHTA and CDR2 is FQGTGA in the germline V gene. J was trimmed by 5 bases and V by 5 bases; bases with no gene match: 8. This CDR3 comprises 17 residues. The DNA for the CDR3 is TGTGCCAGCAGCCAGCGGACTAGCGGGAGCAGGACCGGGGAGCTGTTTTTT. It specifies CASSQRTSGSRTGELFF.

The J gene is TRBJ2-7, the V gene TRBV13, with 10 bases identical to TRBD2. Germline values: CDR1 PRHDT, CDR2 FYEKMQ (reference sequence). This CDR3 has 14 amino acids. Trimming at V came to 1 base and at J to 3 bases, leaving 0 bases not matched to a gene. Here the CDR3 reads CASSLASGGYEQYF. The CDR3, as DNA: TGTGCCAGCAGCTTAGCTAGCGGGGGCTACGAGCAGTACTTC.